Listed here is a single T cell receptor beta chain. In its sample, this clone was seen once. It has no known antigen specificity. No base qualities exist here, and no much larger clone lies one base off it. The CDR3 covers 14 residues, taking in both the cysteine and the phenylalanine. The retained sequence is limited to the CDR3, 42 bases, with the frame set at the first base. In the germline V gene, CDR1 corresponds to SGHRS and CDR2 to YFSETQ. V drops 0 bases and J drops 3 bases, leaving 9 bases in between. The immunoSEQ Assay, a bias-controlled multiplex PCR, was used to amplify TCRbeta CDR3 regions from genomic DNA. In the authors' own workflow: Within the assay, amplification of reference gene primers was used to estimate how many nucleated cells each sample contained. To quantify the absolute abundance of each unique TCRbeta CDR3 rearrangement, sequence reads were collapsed and filtered. For each sample, productive Simpson clonality was calculated as the square root of Simpson's diversity index over productive rearrangements. TCRdb limited this immuneACCESS table to in-frame rearrangements with V and J called. A share of clones is missing; checked studies link under half to unresolved V genes, and the rest is unexplained. The DNA gave D and trimming, while V, J and clone size come from that table. The sample table holds about 150,000 clones, of which 75% to 85% were seen once. The ten largest clonotypes hold almost 10% of the sample.

Each collaborating institution followed its own protocols to collect whole blood in K2EDTA tubes. Collaborator samples were shipped for TCRbeta analysis as frozen whole blood, isolated PBMCs, or DNA extracted from either sample type. This sample is drawn from a study of blood T cell repertoires in COVID-19 (dated by TCRdb to the early 2020s). Concerning the study at large: The collaborator samples originated in the United States, Italy and Spain and spanned the acute and convalescent phases of COVID-19. The prospective study material was composed of cDNA or gDNA derived from T cells, B-cell-depleted T cells, or PBMCs. The samples were drawn from the first 160 participants of the ongoing ImmuneRACE study and from over 950 subjects provided by 6 global collaborators. Where available, HLA class I and class II types were taken from metadata supplied by the sample provider and were not determined by assay-based typing. Deeply sampled blood TCRbeta repertoires from subjects exposed to, actively infected with, or recovered from COVID-19 were included in the dataset. The repertoires were made available in a free public database intended to serve as a resource for research on the immune response to SARS-CoV-2. Sample metadata almost always included a de-identified subject ID, COVID-19 status, age in years and sex. Study-level results and caveats: How much clinical and demographic metadata was included differed by source and by participant, and the metadata was provided uncurated.

Sequences were obtained from peripheral blood. The rearranged chain carries TRBV5-1 and TRBJ1-1; 6 matching bases give a weak D call of TRBD1. This sequence was found in a woman between 45 and 60 years old with acute or convalescent COVID-19. The nucleotides are TGCGCCAGCAGCTTGGTTAGGGGGTACACTGAAGCTTTCTTT. Its protein is CASSLVRGYTEAFF.